This TCR beta chain appears in the sequencing data of a study of identical twins. Study-level points and caveats: The study drew conclusions from cross-sectional statistical analysis, not from following the same donors.

TCRdb fed the 5' RACE reads into MiXCR, producing one record per CDR3 protein. This sample has 1.5 million to 2 million distinct CDR3 sequences, with under 35% found just once. A few counts support this clonotype. The antigen is undetermined. CDR3 size: 15 residues. The V end was cut by 6 bases, the J end by 3 bases, with 17 bases between. Looked up from germline, CDR1 is ENHRY and CDR2 is SYGVKD. The clonotype comes from a newborn girl in good health. Sequencing was carried out using cord blood. The chain couples TRBV10-3 to TRBJ1-1; D might be TRBD1 (6 bases). Here the CDR3 reads CAIRERDTGYTEAFF. DNA of the CDR3: TGTGCCATCAGGGAGCGGGACACCGGGTACACTGAAGCTTTCTTT.